One and the same sample provided the 5 T cell receptor beta chains below, sequenced in a study of T cells after yellow fever vaccination. TCRdb redid the calling of the 5' RACE reads with MiXCR, one entry per CDR3 protein. The sample consists of hundreds of thousands of distinct CDR3 sequences, about 13% of them appearing once. This sample comprised PBMCs, obtained on the day of the yellow fever booster vaccination. These receptors were collected from a man aged 30 to 39 who received the YFV17D yellow fever vaccine.

This clonotype was detected a few times. Written as DNA, the CDR3 is TGTGCCAGCAGGGACGGGACAGGGCACTACGAGCAGTACTTC. It yields the protein CASRDGTGHYEQYF. The chain recombines TRBV2 with TRBJ2-7; 9 bases are shared with TRBD1. CDR1 and CDR2 (germline): SNHLY, FYNNEI. J lost 3 bases, V lost 6 bases, and 6 bases had no gene match. This CDR3 spans 14 amino acids. Supplemented by reference TRBV2 and TRBJ2-7, the full variable domain reads EPEVTQTPSHQVTQMGQEVILRCVPISNHLYFYWYRQILGQKVEFLVSFYNNEISEKSEIFDDQFSVERPDGSNFTLKIRSTKLEDSAMYFCASRDGTGHYEQYFGPGTRLTVT.

This clonotype showed up many times. This chain joins TRBV7-2 and TRBJ2-5; D not certain. Per the germline V gene, CDR1 is SGHTA and CDR2 is FQGNSA. The CDR3 totals 12 residues. The V end was cut by 4 bases, the J end by 3 bases, with 6 bases between. This chain's CDR3 is CASSSGKETQYF. In DNA form, the CDR3 reads TGTGCCAGCAGCTCAGGCAAAGAGACCCAGTACTTC.

The gene calls are TRBV2 and TRBJ1-5; no firm D call. Germline values: CDR1 SNHLY, CDR2 FYNNEI. This CDR3 region has 16 residues. With 1 base removed from V and 1 base from J, the gap between germline ends came to 11 bases. The CDR3: CASSEVLGSSNQPQHF. The CDR3 DNA reads TGTGCCAGCAGTGAAGTTTTAGGGAGCAGCAATCAGCCCCAGCATTTT.

The rearrangement joins TRBV11-2 to TRBJ2-3; 14 bases are shared with TRBD2. The junction had 3 bases not matched to a gene; V was cut back by 4 bases and J by 3 bases. Germline CDR1 is SGHAT and CDR2 is FQNNGV. CDR3 length: 16 amino acids. CDR3: CASSSWTSGRTDTQYF. The CDR3 nucleotides are TGTGCCAGCAGCTCATGGACTAGCGGGAGGACAGATACGCAGTATTTT.

This clonotype occurred a few times. The chain links TRBV7-2 to TRBJ2-7; TRBD1 is a possible D gene (5 bases). The CDR3 runs to 14 residues. The V and J ends lost 6 bases and 3 bases respectively, with 15 bases between them. Germline CDR1 is SGHTA and CDR2 is FQGNSA. The CDR3 sequence: CASRSQMGHYEQYF. For the CDR3, the DNA is TGTGCCAGCAGATCGCAGATGGGGCACTACGAGCAGTACTTC.